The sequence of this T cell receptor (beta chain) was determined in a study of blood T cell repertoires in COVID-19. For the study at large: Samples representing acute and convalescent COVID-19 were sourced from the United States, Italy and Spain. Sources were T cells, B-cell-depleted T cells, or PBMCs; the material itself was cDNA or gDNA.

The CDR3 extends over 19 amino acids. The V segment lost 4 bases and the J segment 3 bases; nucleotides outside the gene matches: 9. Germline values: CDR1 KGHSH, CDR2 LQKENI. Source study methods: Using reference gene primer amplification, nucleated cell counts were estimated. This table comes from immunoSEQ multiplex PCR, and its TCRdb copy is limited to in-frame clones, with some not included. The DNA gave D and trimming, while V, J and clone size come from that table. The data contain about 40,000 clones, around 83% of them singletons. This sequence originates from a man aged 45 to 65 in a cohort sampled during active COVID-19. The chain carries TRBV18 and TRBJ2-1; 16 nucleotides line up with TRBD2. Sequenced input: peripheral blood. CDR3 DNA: TGTGCCAGCTCACTAGCTGGGACTAGCGGGGGGGCCGACTACAATGAGCAGTTCTTC. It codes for CASSLAGTSGGADYNEQFF. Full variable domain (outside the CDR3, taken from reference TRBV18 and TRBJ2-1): NAGVMQNPRHLVRRRGQEARLRCSPMKGHSHVYWYRQLPEEGLKFMVYLQKENIIDESGMPKERFSAEFPKEGPSILRIQQVVRGDSAAYFCASSLAGTSGGADYNEQFFGPGTRLTVL.